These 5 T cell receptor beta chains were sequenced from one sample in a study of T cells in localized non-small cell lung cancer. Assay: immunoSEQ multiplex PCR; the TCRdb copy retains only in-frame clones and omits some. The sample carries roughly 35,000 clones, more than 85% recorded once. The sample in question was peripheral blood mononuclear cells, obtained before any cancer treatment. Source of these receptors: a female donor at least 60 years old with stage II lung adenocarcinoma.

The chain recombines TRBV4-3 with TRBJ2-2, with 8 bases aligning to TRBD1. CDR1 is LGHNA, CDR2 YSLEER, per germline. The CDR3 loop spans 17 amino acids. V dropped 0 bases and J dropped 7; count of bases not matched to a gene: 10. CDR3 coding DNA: TGCGCCAGCAGCCAAGAAGTCCAGGGGGCGTCCCACGGGGAGCTGTTTTTT. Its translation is CASSQEVQGASHGELFF.

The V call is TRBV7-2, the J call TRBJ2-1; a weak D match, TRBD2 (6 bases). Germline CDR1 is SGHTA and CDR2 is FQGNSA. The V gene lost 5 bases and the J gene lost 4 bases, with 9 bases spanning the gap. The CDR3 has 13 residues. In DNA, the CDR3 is TGTGCCAGCAGCCGGGACTTTTACAATGAGCAGTTCTTC. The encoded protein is CASSRDFYNEQFF.

In DNA, the CDR3 is TGTGCCTGGAGTGGTACACGACCGGGACAGGGGGGACCCGGCTACGAGCAGTACTTC. Its translation is CAWSGTRPGQGGPGYEQYF. The chain employs TRBV30 and TRBJ2-7; 11 nucleotides line up with TRBD1. CDR1 is GTSNPN and CDR2 is SVGIG in the germline V gene (reference sequence). V gave up 1 base and J gave up 3 bases; unmatched junction bases: 17. The CDR3 runs 19 residues.

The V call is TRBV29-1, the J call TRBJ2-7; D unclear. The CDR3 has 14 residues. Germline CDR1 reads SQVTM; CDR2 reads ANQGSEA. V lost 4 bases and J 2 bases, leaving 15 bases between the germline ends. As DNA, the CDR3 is TGCAGCGTTGCGCCGATAGGGTTAGCCTACGAGCAGTACTTC. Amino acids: CSVAPIGLAYEQYF.

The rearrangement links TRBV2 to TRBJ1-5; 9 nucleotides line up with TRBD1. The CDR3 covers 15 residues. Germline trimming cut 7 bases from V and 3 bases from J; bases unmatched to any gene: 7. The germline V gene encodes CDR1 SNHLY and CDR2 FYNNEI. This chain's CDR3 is CASTSGTGTNQPQHF. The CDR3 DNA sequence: TGTGCCAGCACCTCCGGGACAGGGACCAATCAGCCCCAGCATTTT. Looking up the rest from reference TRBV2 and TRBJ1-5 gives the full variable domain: EPEVTQTPSHQVTQMGQEVILRCVPISNHLYFYWYRQILGQKVEFLVSFYNNEISEKSEIFDDQFSVERPDGSNFTLKIRSTKLEDSAMYFCASTSGTGTNQPQHFGDGTRLSIL.